These 30 T cell receptor beta chains were sequenced from one sample in a study of CD8 T cells in ankylosing spondylitis. These receptors have no known antigen. Overall study results and limits: What appeared characteristic of ankylosing spondylitis blood was a TCR beta motif of about eight highly homologous variants.

TCRdb re-analysed the 5' RACE reads in MiXCR, keeping a single row per CDR3 protein. The sample has around 130,000 distinct CDR3 sequences; under 20% are singletons. Source material: blood, either unsorted or a sorted T cell fraction (not recorded which). These TCRs come from a male donor with ankylosing spondylitis.

J is TRBJ1-2 and V is TRBV12-3 or TRBV12-4; 10 nucleotides match TRBD1. With 6 bases clipped from V and 2 bases from J, the junction kept 6 bases outside the gene matches. The CDR3 totals 15 residues. The DNA for the CDR3 is TGTGCCAGCAGCCCCACGACAGGGGGCAACTATGGCTACACCTTC. Translation gives CASSPTTGGNYGYTF.

The rearrangement links TRBV28 to TRBJ2-2; D may be TRBD1 (5 bases). CDR3 size: 13 residues. V dropped 9 bases and J dropped 0 bases, with 8 bases sitting between them. CDR1 and CDR2 (germline): MDHEN, SYDVKM. The CDR3 region is CASDSSNTGELFF. DNA of the CDR3: TGTGCCAGTGACAGTTCGAACACCGGGGAGCTGTTTTTT.

The chain has TRBV5-5 and TRBJ2-7; tentatively, D is TRBD1 (5 bases). CDR3 length equals 13 residues. Trimming took off 4 bases at V and 3 bases at J, with 11 bases between the two ends. The germline V gene encodes CDR1 SGHKS and CDR2 YYEKEE (reference sequence). The CDR3 nucleotides read TGTGCCAGCAGCCAGGGATACAGCTACGAGCAGTACTTC. Its protein product is CASSQGYSYEQYF. The entire variable domain, with the rest obtained from reference TRBV5-5 and TRBJ2-7, is as follows: DAGVTQSPTHLIKTRGQQVTLRCSPISGHKSVSWYQQVLGQGPQFIFQYYEKEERGRGNFPDRFSARQFPNYSSELNVNALLLGDSALYLCASSQGYSYEQYFGPGTRLTVT.

The chain employs TRBV7-8 and TRBJ1-6; D not certain. Germline CDR1 is SGHVS and CDR2 is FQNEAQ. V was clipped by 5 bases and J by 10 bases, with 12 bases between them. There are 13 residues in the CDR3. For the CDR3, the DNA is TGTGCCAGCAGCCCTAACTCGGAATCACCCCTCCACTTT. It translates to CASSPNSESPLHF.

This clonotype was counted only a few times. The V gene is TRBV27, the J gene TRBJ2-7; unclear D gene. Per the germline V gene, CDR1 is MNHEY and CDR2 is SMNVEV (reference sequence). The germline V and J ends were trimmed by 3 bases and 4 bases, with 10 bases remaining between them. CDR3 length: 13 residues. The CDR3 sequence is CASSFGRNYEQYF. In DNA, the CDR3 is TGTGCCAGCAGTTTCGGGCGGAATTACGAGCAGTACTTC.

In regard to this clonotype: This may be a read error, as it is one base from a much larger clone. This CDR3 fails to terminate in the conserved phenylalanine or tryptophan, so it likely reflects a read error. This sequence joins TRBV4-3 and TRBJ1-2; 11 nucleotides line up with TRBD1. Germline V gene data show CDR1 as LGHNA and CDR2 as YSLEER. The junction had 2 bases not matched to a gene; V was cut back by 1 base and J by 7 bases. The CDR3 is 14 amino acids. As DNA, the CDR3 is TGCGCCAGCAGCCAAGGGACAGGGGGCGGTGGCTACACCCTC. Protein: CASSQGTGGGGYTL.

The gene calls are TRBV25-1 and TRBJ2-1, with TRBD2 matching 10 bases. The germline gives CDR1 MGHDK, CDR2 SYGVNS. The CDR3 sequence is 15 residues long. The ends lost 2 bases at V and 7 bases at J; junction bases unmatched: 5. The CDR3 DNA follows: TGTGCCAGCAGTGAACGGACTAGCGGCGGAAATGAGCAGTTCTTC. Residues: CASSERTSGGNEQFF.

This chain joins TRBV3-1 and TRBJ2-7; no firm D call. The CDR3 has 14 amino acids. Germline V gene lookup returns CDR1 LGHDT and CDR2 YNNKEL (reference sequence). The V and J ends lost 5 bases and 2 bases respectively, with 13 bases between them. The CDR3 spells CASSAATGAYEQYF. In nucleotides, the CDR3 is TGTGCCAGCAGCGCGGCGACTGGGGCCTACGAGCAGTACTTC.

In its sample, this clonotype was seen once. The chain is built from TRBV28 and TRBJ2-1; 9 bases align to TRBD1. The V gene's germline CDR1 is MDHEN and CDR2 SYDVKM. This CDR3 comprises 16 residues. The trim removed 4 bases at V and 4 bases at J, leaving 8 bases unmatched. The CDR3 DNA reads as TGTGCCAGCAGTTCATACCGGGACAGGGTATACAATGAGCAGTTCTTC. Translation gives CASSSYRDRVYNEQFF.

This clonotype was observed a handful of times. The chain joins TRBV27 to TRBJ2-1; 15 positions match TRBD2. Germline loops: CDR1 MNHEY, CDR2 SMNVEV (reference sequence). V gave up 5 bases and J gave up 9 bases; unmatched junction bases: 5. The CDR3 has 15 amino acids. The CDR3 loop reads CASSQGTSGRFEQFF. The CDR3 DNA is TGTGCCAGCAGTCAGGGGACTAGCGGGAGGTTTGAGCAGTTCTTC.

The chain links TRBV11-2 to TRBJ2-1; possibly TRBD2 for D (6 bases). V lost 1 base and J 8 bases, leaving 18 bases between the germline ends. Germline CDR1 reads SGHAT; CDR2 reads FQNNGV. The CDR3 is 16 residues long. The CDR3 loop is CASSLGIAGFSDEQFF. Here the CDR3 DNA reads TGTGCCAGCAGCTTAGGGATTGCGGGATTCTCCGATGAGCAGTTCTTC.

A few counts support this clonotype. The rearrangement uses TRBV3-1 and TRBJ1-6; D remains unclear. The V gene's germline CDR1 is LGHDT and CDR2 YNNKEL (reference sequence). Trimming took off 10 bases at V and 8 bases at J, with 15 bases between the two ends. CDR3 length: 13 residues. DNA of the CDR3: TGTGCCAACCCCCCCGGGAGACATTCACCCCTCCACTTT. Translated: CANPPGRHSPLHF.

This clonotype was seen only a few times. The chain has TRBV3-1 and TRBJ1-1, with D possibly being TRBD1 (6 bases). There are 17 residues in the CDR3. V lost 6 bases and J 1 base, leaving 21 bases between the germline ends. Looked up from germline, CDR1 is LGHDT and CDR2 is YNNKEL (reference sequence). The CDR3 region has the DNA TGTGCCAGCAGGGCGGCCAGGACAGATGTTTGGAACACTGAAGCTTTCTTT. Translating gives CASRAARTDVWNTEAFF.

This clonotype is a singleton in its sample. The V call is TRBV14, the J call TRBJ2-1; 7 bases line up with TRBD1. J was trimmed by 8 bases and V by 1 base; bases with no gene match: 8. CDR3 length: 15 amino acids. Germline V gene lookup returns CDR1 SGHDN and CDR2 FVKESK. The CDR3 sequence is CASSQVVQGFYEQFF. As DNA, the CDR3 is TGTGCCAGCAGCCAAGTTGTACAGGGGTTTTATGAGCAGTTCTTC.

The rearrangement joins TRBV5-8 to TRBJ2-7; no reliable D call. The CDR3 has 12 residues. The ends were cut back, 2 bases at V and 5 bases at J, with 8 bases in the middle. Germline assignment: CDR1 SGHTS and CDR2 YDEGEE. The CDR3 protein is CASSFGRDEQYF. The CDR3, as DNA: TGTGCCAGCAGCTTTGGAAGGGACGAGCAGTACTTC.

This chain joins TRBV13 and TRBJ2-1, with a possible D match to TRBD2 (6 bases). The germline V and J ends were trimmed by 7 bases and 0 bases, with 10 bases remaining between them. The CDR3 has 14 amino acids. Germline V lookup: CDR1 PRHDT, CDR2 FYEKMQ (reference sequence). The chain's CDR3 is CASKTRGSYNEQFF. The CDR3 bases are TGTGCCAGCAAGACTAGAGGCTCCTACAATGAGCAGTTCTTC.

This clonotype was observed a handful of times. V gene TRBV7-8 combines with J gene TRBJ2-1; a possible D gene is TRBD1 (5 bases). With 4 bases removed from V and 2 bases from J, the gap between germline ends came to 6 bases. This CDR3 is built from 13 residues. Germline V gene lookup returns CDR1 SGHVS and CDR2 FQNEAQ. The DNA of the CDR3 is TGTGCCAGCAGCTCGACAGCCTACAATGAGCAGTTCTTC. It is translated as CASSSTAYNEQFF.

The CDR3 is CASSSGQGAGGYTF. The CDR3 DNA is TGTGCCAGCAGTTCAGGACAGGGGGCGGGTGGCTACACCTTC. This chain links TRBV27 with TRBJ1-2; the match to TRBD1 covers 11 bases. Germline-derived CDR1 and CDR2 are MNHEY and SMNVEV (reference sequence). V trimming: 4 bases; J trimming: 7 bases; junction bases outside the gene matches: 5. The CDR3 consists of 14 residues.

This clonotype was counted only a few times. The V call is TRBV14, the J call TRBJ2-2; D gene uncertain. The germline CDR1 and CDR2 sequences are SGHDN and FVKESK. V was shortened by 0 bases and J by 5 bases, with 7 bases between the two germline ends. The CDR3 covers 14 residues. The CDR3 nucleotides read TGTGCCAGCAGCCAAGATGGCCGTACCGGGGAGCTGTTTTTT. It translates to CASSQDGRTGELFF.

V and J are TRBV27 and TRBJ2-1; D is ambiguous. Trimming shortened V by 6 bases and J by 5 bases, and 17 bases separated the two germline ends. This CDR3 contains 15 residues. Germline V gene data show CDR1 as MNHEY and CDR2 as SMNVEV (reference sequence). DNA of the CDR3: TGTGCCAGCAGCACCCTCGTAAGTCCGAACAATGAGCAGTTCTTC. This gives the protein CASSTLVSPNNEQFF.

V and J are TRBV5-1 and TRBJ2-6; perhaps TRBD1 as D (6 bases). Looked up from germline, CDR1 is SGHRS and CDR2 is YFSETQ. The CDR3 is made up of 18 amino acids. Trimming removed 0 bases at V and 0 bases at J, with 13 bases between. CDR3 protein: CASSLERTVSSGANVLTF. The CDR3 DNA follows: TGCGCCAGCAGCTTGGAACGGACAGTGAGCTCTGGGGCCAACGTCCTGACTTTC.

This clonotype was observed a few times. V gene TRBV24-1 combines with J gene TRBJ2-5; tentative D call: TRBD1 (5 bases). This CDR3 comprises 13 residues. Germline assignment: CDR1 KGHDR and CDR2 SFDVKD. Trimming cost V 2 bases and J 10 bases, with 13 bases left between them. CDR3 sequence: CATSDSTGFVQYF. Written as DNA, the CDR3 is TGTGCCACCAGTGATTCAACAGGTTTCGTCCAGTACTTC.

V is TRBV7-8 and J is TRBJ2-1, with D hard to call. The CDR3 loop spans 13 amino acids. Per germline, CDR1 SGHVS and CDR2 FQNEAQ. With 3 bases removed from V and 5 bases from J, the gap between germline ends came to 8 bases. The CDR3 DNA is TGTGCCAGCAGCTTCGGGCATAACAATGAGCAGTTCTTC. Protein product: CASSFGHNNEQFF.

This clonotype was found a few times. This chain connects TRBV4-1 to TRBJ2-1; 9 nucleotides agree with TRBD1. CDR1 is MGHRA and CDR2 is YSYEKL in the germline V gene. The ends lost 6 bases at V and 8 bases at J; junction bases unmatched: 11. CDR3 length: 15 residues. CDR3 bases: TGCGCCAGCAGTATGGGACAGGGTAGAAAGGATGAGCAGTTCTTC. This sequence encodes CASSMGQGRKDEQFF.

CDR3 region: CASSYHGTANTEAFF. CDR3 sequence (DNA): TGTGCCAGCAGTTACCATGGGACCGCGAACACTGAAGCTTTCTTT. The chain combines TRBV6-5 with TRBJ1-1; D possibly corresponds to TRBD1 (5 bases). Germline V CDR1 and CDR2: MNHEY, SVGAGI. Trimming stripped 2 bases from V and 1 base from J, with 11 bases between. This CDR3 spans 15 amino acids.

This clonotype came up a few times. The chain recombines TRBV9 with TRBJ2-1, with TRBD1 matching 8 bases. The CDR3 runs to 15 residues. Per germline, CDR1 SGDLS and CDR2 YYNGEE. Trimming took 7 bases from V and 3 from J; bases not matched to a gene: 9. CDR3 loop: CASSDPGTGYNEQFF. For the CDR3, the DNA is TGTGCCAGCTCAGACCCGGGGACAGGCTACAATGAGCAGTTCTTC.

This clonotype was observed at least ten times. This chain uses TRBV29-1 with TRBJ2-7; 11 nucleotides match TRBD2. The CDR3 has 14 amino acids. Germline CDR1 is SQVTM and CDR2 is ANQGSEA. J was trimmed by 0 bases and V by 3 bases; bases with no gene match: 1. CDR3 region: CSVETSGTSYEQYF. CDR3 DNA sequence: TGCAGCGTTGAGACTAGCGGGACCTCCTACGAGCAGTACTTC.

J is TRBJ2-2 and V is TRBV27; D unresolved. Looked up from germline, CDR1 is MNHEY and CDR2 is SMNVEV (reference sequence). The CDR3 is 16 amino acids. V shed 2 bases and J shed 2 bases, with 12 bases lying between them. The CDR3 DNA reads TGTGCCAGCAGTTTACCCCCTCCACTTAACACCGGGGAGCTGTTTTTT. Translating gives CASSLPPPLNTGELFF.

This clonotype was counted a few times. The chain links TRBV28 to TRBJ2-7; D call uncertain. CDR1 and CDR2 (germline): MDHEN, SYDVKM. Deletions cut 1 base from V and 4 bases from J, with 8 bases between. The CDR3 sequence is 13 residues long. The CDR3 DNA follows: TGTGCCAGCAGTTTATTGCTGGCGTACGAGCAGTACTTC. Translating it yields CASSLLLAYEQYF. Using reference TRBV28 and TRBJ2-7 for the parts outside the CDR3, the full variable domain is DVKVTQSSRYLVKRTGEKVFLECVQDMDHENMFWYRQDPGLGLRLIYFSYDVKMKEKGDIPEGYSVSREKKERFSLILESASTNQTSMYLCASSLLLAYEQYFGPGTRLTVT.

V gene TRBV9 combines with J gene TRBJ2-7; possible D gene TRBD1, 5 bases. V dropped 4 bases and J dropped 3 bases, with 14 bases sitting between them. The CDR3 loop spans 14 amino acids. Looked up from germline, CDR1 is SGDLS and CDR2 is YYNGEE. The CDR3 region is CASSPATDHYEQYF. CDR3 in DNA: TGTGCCAGCAGCCCGGCGACAGACCACTACGAGCAGTACTTC.